This TCR beta chain is drawn from a study of T cell changes during pregnancy in multiple sclerosis. Germline V gene sequence: CDR1 LGHNA, CDR2 YNFKEQ. This CDR3 region has 15 residues. V was pared by 2 bases and J by 5 bases, with 5 bases of the junction left unmatched. The table came from immunoSEQ multiplex PCR; TCRdb's copy has only in-frame clones and leaves some out. This table has some 76,000 clones, over 90% appearing once. Sample: CD4+ T cells from peripheral blood mononuclear cells, taken after pregnancy. This TCR was sampled from a female donor with multiple sclerosis, enrolled in a pregnancy study. The rearrangement joins TRBV4-2 to TRBJ1-4; 7 bases are a match to TRBD1. The CDR3 sequence: CASSQPDRKNEKLFF. As DNA, the CDR3 is TGTGCCAGCAGCCAACCGGACAGGAAGAATGAAAAACTGTTTTTT.